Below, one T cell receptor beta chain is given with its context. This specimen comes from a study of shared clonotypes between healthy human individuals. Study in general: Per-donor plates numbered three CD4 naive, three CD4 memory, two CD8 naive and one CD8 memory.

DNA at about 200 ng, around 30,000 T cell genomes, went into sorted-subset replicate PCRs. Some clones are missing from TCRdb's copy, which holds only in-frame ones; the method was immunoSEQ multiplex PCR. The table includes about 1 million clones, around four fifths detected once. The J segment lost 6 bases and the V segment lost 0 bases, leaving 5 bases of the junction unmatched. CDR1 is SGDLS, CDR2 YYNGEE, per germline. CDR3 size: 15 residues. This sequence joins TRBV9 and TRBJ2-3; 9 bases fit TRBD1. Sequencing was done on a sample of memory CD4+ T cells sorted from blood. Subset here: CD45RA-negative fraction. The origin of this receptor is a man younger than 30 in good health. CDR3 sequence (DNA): TGTGCCAGCAGCGTAGGGACAGGGGTCAAGGATACGCAGTATTTT. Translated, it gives CASSVGTGVKDTQYF. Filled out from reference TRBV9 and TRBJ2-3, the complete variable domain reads DSGVTQTPKHLITATGQRVTLRCSPRSGDLSVYWYQQSLDQGLQFLIQYYNGEERAKGNILERFSAQQFPDLHSELNLSSLELGDSALYFCASSVGTGVKDTQYFGPGTRLTVL.